The clone carrying this T cell receptor beta chain was counted a single time. Its antigen is unidentified. This specimen belongs to a study of T cell repertoires in cytomegalovirus infection. General observations from the study: Dominant in the ex vivo response were TCR beta clonotypes restricted by HLA-C and specific for CMV.

TCRdb reprocessed the reads with MiXCR, giving one entry per CDR3 protein. Counted here are approximately 120,000 distinct CDR3 sequences, 30% to 40% occurring once; the ten biggest clones make up roughly three fifths. The TCR was taken from a human donor in good health (CMV status not recorded). Some clones in this sample may be carry-over from other donors' samples. The source was CD8+ T cells from cultured PBMCs, collected from culture after CMV antigen stimulation.

The CDR3 DNA follows: TGTGCCAGCAGCTTAGGTGGACAGAAAGAGACCCAGTACTTC. Translation: CASSLGGQKETQYF. The chain employs TRBV7-6 and TRBJ2-5; D possibly corresponds to TRBD1 (6 bases). Trimming left V 1 base short and J 3 bases short, with 9 bases between. Per germline, CDR1 SGHVS and CDR2 FNYEAQ. This CDR3 has 14 amino acids.